The 4 T cell receptor beta chains below come from one sample, sequenced in a study of blood T cell repertoires in COVID-19. Repertoires were generated with immunoSEQ multiplex PCR, while TCRdb's copy carries only in-frame clones and drops some. The sample consists of around 40,000 clones, 89% of them appearing once. Sequenced input: peripheral blood. The receptors stem from a man aged 50 or older with active COVID-19.

The genes are TRBV30 and TRBJ1-2; maybe TRBD1 (6 bases). Trimming pared 1 base from V and 6 bases from J, leaving 15 bases between. The CDR3 is 14 residues long. Germline loops: CDR1 GTSNPN, CDR2 SVGIG (reference sequence). CDR3 sequence: CAWSAGEGGHGYTF. CDR3 DNA sequence: TGTGCCTGGAGTGCAGGGGAGGGAGGGCATGGCTACACCTTC.

The gene calls are TRBV19 and TRBJ1-1; D ambiguous. This CDR3 contains 14 residues. The germline gives CDR1 LNHDA, CDR2 SQIVND (reference sequence). Deletions cut 0 bases from V and 0 bases from J, with 5 bases between. The CDR3 DNA reads TGTGCCAGTAGTATAGACGGTTTGAACACTGAAGCTTTCTTT. Protein product: CASSIDGLNTEAFF. Full variable domain (rest looked up from reference TRBV19 and TRBJ1-1): DGGITQSPKYLFRKEGQNVTLSCEQNLNHDAMYWYRQDPGQGLRLIYYSQIVNDFQKGDIAEGYSVSREKKESFPLTVTSAQKNPTAFYLCASSIDGLNTEAFFGQGTRLTVV.

The CDR3 coding sequence is TGCAGTGCTAGAGATCAGGTCATTCAGTACTTC. It is translated as CSARDQVIQYF. The chain recombines TRBV20-1 with TRBJ2-4; D remains unclear. V lost 0 bases, J lost 9 bases, and 6 bases lay in between. CDR3 length: 11 residues. Per germline, CDR1 DFQATT and CDR2 SNEGSKA (reference sequence).

The rearrangement links TRBV5-1 to TRBJ2-1; 8 bases match TRBD2. The CDR3 spans 15 residues. CDR1 SGHRS and CDR2 YFSETQ come from the germline V gene. V dropped 5 bases and J dropped 4; count of bases not matched to a gene: 8. CDR3 in amino acids: CASRKLAEFYNEQFF. The CDR3 DNA reads as TGCGCCAGCAGAAAACTAGCGGAGTTTTACAATGAGCAGTTCTTC.